A selection of T cell receptor beta chains follows, all from one sample in a study of OX40 agonist ivuxolimab in advanced cancers. Clones were sequenced by immunoSEQ multiplex PCR, and TCRdb holds only the in-frame ones, with some missing. The sample includes more than 20,000 clones, 80% to 95% seen only once; the top ten take 50% to 65%. The sequenced sample was CD4+ or CD8+ T cells sorted from blood, obtained in a trial of the OX40 agonist ivuxolimab. These receptors all come from an adult with an advanced solid tumor such as melanoma, head and neck, liver or kidney cancer. CDR3s include the opening cysteine and the closing phenylalanine or tryptophan. The D gene is left open where the match is weak. Some rows have no size entry. The others give once, few or many, or a class for an expanded clone.

abundance	len	d_gene	j_gene	v_gene	CDR3aa	CDR3nt
NA	12	NA	TRBJ1-1	TRBV7-9	CASSSQGSEAFF	TGTGCCAGCAGCTCACAGGGTTCCGAAGCTTTCTTT
NA	15	NA	TRBJ1-3	TRBV19	CASSISGDSGNTIYF	TGTGCCAGTAGTATCTCTGGGGACTCTGGAAACACCATATATTTT
NA	16	TRBD1	TRBJ1-1	TRBV10-1	CASSELAGGTNTEAFF	TGCGCCAGCAGTGAATTGGCAGGGGGAACTAACACTGAAGCTTTCTTT
NA	16	NA	TRBJ2-2	TRBV10-3	CAISESMVVNTGELFF	TGTGCCATCAGTGAGTCGATGGTCGTGAACACCGGGGAGCTGTTTTTT
few	15	NA	TRBJ1-5	TRBV18	CASSPLGGYNQPQHF	TGTGCCAGCTCACCACTGGGGGGCTACAATCAGCCCCAGCATTTT
NA	18	TRBD2	TRBJ2-7	TRBV7-6	CASSLEASGGALTYEQYF	TGTGCCAGCAGCTTAGAGGCTAGCGGGGGGGCCCTTACCTACGAGCAGTACTTC
NA	16	NA	TRBJ2-2	TRBV10-3	CAISEWQDENTGELFF	TGTGCCATCAGTGAGTGGCAGGATGAGAACACCGGGGAGCTGTTTTTT
NA	14	TRBD1	TRBJ2-7	TRBV30	CAWAPGQGVDEQYF	TGTGCCTGGGCCCCAGGGCAGGGGGTGGACGAGCAGTACTTC
NA	15	TRBD1	TRBJ2-7	TRBV15	CATSRGSIGGHEQYF	TGTGCCACCAGCAGAGGAAGTATAGGGGGCCACGAGCAGTACTTC
NA	15	TRBD1	TRBJ1-5	TRBV19	CASSIGTGSNQPQHF	TGTGCCAGTAGTATAGGGACAGGGAGCAATCAGCCCCAGCATTTT
once	18	TRBD2	TRBJ2-1	TRBV5-1	CASSPTSGGPSSYNEQFF	TGCGCCAGCAGCCCGACAAGCGGGGGCCCCAGCTCCTACAATGAGCAGTTCTTC
NA	15	NA	TRBJ2-1	TRBV7-9	CASSLSQGTYNEQFF	TGTGCCAGCAGCTTATCACAGGGAACCTACAATGAGCAGTTCTTC
NA	14	TRBD2	TRBJ2-1	TRBV6-5	CASSYGLAGGEQFF	TGTGCCAGCAGCTATGGGCTAGCGGGGGGCGAGCAGTTCTTC
NA	16	NA	TRBJ2-6	TRBV2	CAGRRSEGSGANVLTF	TGTGCCGGACGACGCAGCGAGGGGTCTGGGGCCAACGTCCTGACTTTC
NA	11	NA	TRBJ2-7	TRBV25-1	CASSEWYEQYF	TGTGCCAGCAGTGAATGGTACGAGCAGTACTTC
NA	14	NA	TRBJ1-2	TRBV7-2	CASSLEAGYYGHTF	TGTGCCAGCAGCTTAGAGGCGGGTTACTATGGCCACACCTTC
NA	14	NA	TRBJ2-7	TRBV7-1	CASSLSSNSYEQYF	TGTGCCAGCAGCTTATCTAGTAACTCCTACGAGCAGTACTTC
NA	14	TRBD1	TRBJ2-7	TRBV7-9	CASSFGDSPYEQYF	TGTGCCAGCAGCTTCGGGGACAGCCCCTACGAGCAGTACTTC
NA	16	TRBD1	TRBJ2-2	TRBV11-2	CASSLIVTGVTGELFF	TGTGCCAGCAGCTTAATTGTGACAGGGGTCACCGGGGAGCTGTTTTTT
NA	15	TRBD1	TRBJ2-3	TRBV29-1	CSVVGVGTDTDTQYF	TGCAGCGTTGTGGGGGTGGGGACAGACACAGATACGCAGTATTTT
NA	13	NA	TRBJ2-1	TRBV11-2	CASSYIQVDEQFF	TGTGCCAGCAGTTACATCCAGGTAGATGAGCAGTTCTTC
NA	15	NA	TRBJ1-5	TRBV6-5	CASSPLDSTNQPQHF	TGTGCCAGCAGCCCCCTCGACAGCACAAATCAGCCCCAGCATTTT
NA	13	NA	TRBJ2-2	TRBV25-1	CASSIDSSGELFF	TGTGCCAGCAGTATAGACAGTTCCGGGGAGCTGTTTTTT
NA	15	NA	TRBJ1-2	TRBV14	CASSYTVGPNYGYTF	TGTGCCAGCAGCTATACGGTGGGCCCAAACTATGGCTACACCTTC